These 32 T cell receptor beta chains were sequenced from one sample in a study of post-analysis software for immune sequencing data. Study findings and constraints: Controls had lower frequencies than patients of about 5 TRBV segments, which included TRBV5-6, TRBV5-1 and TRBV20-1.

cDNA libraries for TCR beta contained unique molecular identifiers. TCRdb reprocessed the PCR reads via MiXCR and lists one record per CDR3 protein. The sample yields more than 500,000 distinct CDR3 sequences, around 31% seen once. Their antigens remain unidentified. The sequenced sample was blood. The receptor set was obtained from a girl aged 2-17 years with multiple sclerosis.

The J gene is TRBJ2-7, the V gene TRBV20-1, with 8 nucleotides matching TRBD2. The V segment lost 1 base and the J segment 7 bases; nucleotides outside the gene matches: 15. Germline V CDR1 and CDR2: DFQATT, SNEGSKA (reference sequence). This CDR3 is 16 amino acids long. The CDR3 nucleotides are TGCAGTGCTAGAGCGGTCGAGCGGGGGATCTCCAATGAGCAGTACTTC. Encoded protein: CSARAVERGISNEQYF.

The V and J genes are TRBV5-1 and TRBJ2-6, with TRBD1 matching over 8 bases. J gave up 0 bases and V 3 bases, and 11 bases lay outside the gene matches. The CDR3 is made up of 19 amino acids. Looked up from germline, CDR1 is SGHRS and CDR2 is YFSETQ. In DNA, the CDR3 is TGCGCCAGCAGCTCGTCGTCCGGGACAGGCATCTCTGGGGCCAACGTCCTGACTTTC. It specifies CASSSSSGTGISGANVLTF.

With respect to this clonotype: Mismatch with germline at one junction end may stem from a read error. This CDR3 is CASGVAQYGSAREQYF. The CDR3 coding sequence is TGTGCCAGCGGCGTAGCTCAGTACGGGTCCGCTCGCGAGCAGTACTTC. This chain links TRBV9 with TRBJ2-7, with unresolved D. The germline gives CDR1 SGDLS, CDR2 YYNGEE. This CDR3 spans 16 amino acids. Full variable domain (missing parts from reference TRBV9 and TRBJ2-7): DSGVTQTPKHLITATGQRVTLRCSPRSGDLSVYWYQQSLDQGLQFLIQYYNGEERAKGNILERFSAQQFPDLHSELNLSSLELGDSALYFCASGVAQYGSAREQYFGPGTRLTVT.

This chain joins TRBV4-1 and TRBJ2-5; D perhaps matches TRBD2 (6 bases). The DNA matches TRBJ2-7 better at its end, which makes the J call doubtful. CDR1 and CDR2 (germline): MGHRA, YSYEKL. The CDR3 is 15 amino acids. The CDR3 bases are TGCGCCAGCAGCCAAGATTCCCAGGGAGGCCTCGAGCAGTACTTC. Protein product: CASSQDSQGGLEQYF.

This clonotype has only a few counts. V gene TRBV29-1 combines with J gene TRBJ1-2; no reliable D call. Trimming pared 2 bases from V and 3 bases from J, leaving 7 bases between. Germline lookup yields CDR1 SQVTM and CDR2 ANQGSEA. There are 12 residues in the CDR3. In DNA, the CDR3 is TGCAGCGTTGAAACGGCCGACTATGGCTACACCTTC. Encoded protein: CSVETADYGYTF.

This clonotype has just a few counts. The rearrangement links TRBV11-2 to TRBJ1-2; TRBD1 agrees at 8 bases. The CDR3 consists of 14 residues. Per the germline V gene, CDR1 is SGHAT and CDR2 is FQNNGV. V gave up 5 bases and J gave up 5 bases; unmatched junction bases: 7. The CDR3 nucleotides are TGTGCCAGCAGCACATCCGGGACAGGTTATGGCTACACCTTC. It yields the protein CASSTSGTGYGYTF.

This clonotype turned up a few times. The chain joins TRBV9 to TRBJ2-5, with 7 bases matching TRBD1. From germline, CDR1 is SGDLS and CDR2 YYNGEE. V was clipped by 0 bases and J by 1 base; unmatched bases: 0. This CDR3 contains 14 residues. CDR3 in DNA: TGTGCCAGCAGCGTAGGGGACAGCCAAGAGACCCAGTACTTC. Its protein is CASSVGDSQETQYF. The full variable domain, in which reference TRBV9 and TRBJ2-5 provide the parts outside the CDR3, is DSGVTQTPKHLITATGQRVTLRCSPRSGDLSVYWYQQSLDQGLQFLIQYYNGEERAKGNILERFSAQQFPDLHSELNLSSLELGDSALYFCASSVGDSQETQYFGPGTRLLVL.

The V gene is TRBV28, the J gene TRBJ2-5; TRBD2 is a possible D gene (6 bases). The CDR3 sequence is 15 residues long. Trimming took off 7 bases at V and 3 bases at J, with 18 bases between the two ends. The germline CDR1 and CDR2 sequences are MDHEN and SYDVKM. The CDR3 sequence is CASKPPGGGEETQYF. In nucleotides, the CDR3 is TGTGCCAGCAAACCCCCCGGGGGTGGGGAAGAGACCCAGTACTTC.

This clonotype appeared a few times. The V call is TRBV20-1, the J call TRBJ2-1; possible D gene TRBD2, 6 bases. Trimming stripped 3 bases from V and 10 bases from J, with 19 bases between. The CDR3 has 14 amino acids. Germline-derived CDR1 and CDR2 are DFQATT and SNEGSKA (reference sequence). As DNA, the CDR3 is TGCAGTGCTAGTGGGGGGACCGGGTATCTAGAGCAGTTCTTC. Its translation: CSASGGTGYLEQFF.

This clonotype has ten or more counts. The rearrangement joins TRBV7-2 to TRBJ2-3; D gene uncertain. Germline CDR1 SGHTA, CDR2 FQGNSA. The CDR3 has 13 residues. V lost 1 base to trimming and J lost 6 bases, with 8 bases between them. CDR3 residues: CASSLGLGDTQYF. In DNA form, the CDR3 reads TGTGCCAGCAGCTTAGGGCTGGGTGATACGCAGTATTTT.

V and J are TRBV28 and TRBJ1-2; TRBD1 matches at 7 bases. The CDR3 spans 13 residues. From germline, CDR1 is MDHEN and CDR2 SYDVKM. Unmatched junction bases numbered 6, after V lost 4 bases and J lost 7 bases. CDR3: CASSSGTDGGYTF. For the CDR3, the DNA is TGTGCCAGCAGTTCGGGGACAGACGGTGGCTACACCTTC.

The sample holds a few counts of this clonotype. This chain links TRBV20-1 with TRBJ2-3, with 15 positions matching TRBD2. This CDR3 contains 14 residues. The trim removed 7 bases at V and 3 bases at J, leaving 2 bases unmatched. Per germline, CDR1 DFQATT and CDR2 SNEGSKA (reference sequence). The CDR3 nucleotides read TGCAGTGGGACTAGCGGGGGGGAGACAGATACGCAGTATTTT. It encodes CSGTSGGETDTQYF.

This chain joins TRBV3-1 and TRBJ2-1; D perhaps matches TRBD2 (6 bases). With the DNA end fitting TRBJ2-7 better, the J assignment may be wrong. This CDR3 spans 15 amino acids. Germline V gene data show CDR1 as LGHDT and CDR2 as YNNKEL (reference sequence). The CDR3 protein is CASSVGPSVYNEQYF. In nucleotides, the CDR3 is TGTGCCAGCAGCGTCGGGCCTAGCGTCTACAATGAGCAGTACTTC.

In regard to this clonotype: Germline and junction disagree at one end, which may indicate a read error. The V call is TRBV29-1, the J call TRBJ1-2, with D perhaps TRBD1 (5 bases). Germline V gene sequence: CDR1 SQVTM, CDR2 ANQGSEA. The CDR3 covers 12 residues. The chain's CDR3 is CSVDGTDYGYAF. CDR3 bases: TGCAGCGTGGACGGGACGGACTATGGCTACGCCTTC.

DNA for the CDR3: TGCGCCAGCAGCCAAGATTTAGGGGACACGTATGGCTACACCTTC. Its protein is CASSQDLGDTYGYTF. The chain links TRBV4-1 to TRBJ1-2; D may be TRBD1 (6 bases). With 0 bases removed from V and 5 bases from J, the gap between germline ends came to 13 bases. CDR3 length equals 15 residues. Germline V gene sequence: CDR1 MGHRA, CDR2 YSYEKL.

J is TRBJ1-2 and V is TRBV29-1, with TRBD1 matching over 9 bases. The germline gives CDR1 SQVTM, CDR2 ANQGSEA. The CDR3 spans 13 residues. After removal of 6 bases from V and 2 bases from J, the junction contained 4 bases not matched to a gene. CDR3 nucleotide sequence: TGCAGCGTCACGACAGGGGGGAACTATGGCTACACCTTC. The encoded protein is CSVTTGGNYGYTF.

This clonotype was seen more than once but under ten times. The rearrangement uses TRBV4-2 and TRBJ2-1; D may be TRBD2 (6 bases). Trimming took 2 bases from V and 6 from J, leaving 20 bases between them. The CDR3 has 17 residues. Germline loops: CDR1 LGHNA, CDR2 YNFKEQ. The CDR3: CASSQRLGLASLNEQFF. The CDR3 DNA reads TGTGCCAGCAGCCAACGCCTGGGGCTAGCGAGTCTCAATGAGCAGTTCTTC.

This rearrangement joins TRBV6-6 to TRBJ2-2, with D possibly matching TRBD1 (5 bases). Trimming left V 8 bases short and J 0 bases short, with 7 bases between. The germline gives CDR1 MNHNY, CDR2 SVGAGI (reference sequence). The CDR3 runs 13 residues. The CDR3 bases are TGTGCCAGCGACAGAACGAACACCGGGGAGCTGTTTTTT. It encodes CASDRTNTGELFF.

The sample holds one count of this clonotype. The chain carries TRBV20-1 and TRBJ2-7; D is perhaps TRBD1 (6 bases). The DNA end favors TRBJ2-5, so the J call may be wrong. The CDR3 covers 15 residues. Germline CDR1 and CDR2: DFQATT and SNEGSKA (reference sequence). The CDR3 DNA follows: TGCAGTGCTAGATTAAGACAGGCCCTCCAAGAGACCCAGTACTTC. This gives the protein CSARLRQALQETQYF.

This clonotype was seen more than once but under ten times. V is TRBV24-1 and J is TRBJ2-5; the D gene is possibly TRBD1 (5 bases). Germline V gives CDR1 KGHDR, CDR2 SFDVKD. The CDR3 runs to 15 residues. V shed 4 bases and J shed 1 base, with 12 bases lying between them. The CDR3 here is CATSETRRGQETQYF. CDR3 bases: TGTGCCACCAGTGAGACCCGTAGGGGCCAAGAGACCCAGTACTTC.

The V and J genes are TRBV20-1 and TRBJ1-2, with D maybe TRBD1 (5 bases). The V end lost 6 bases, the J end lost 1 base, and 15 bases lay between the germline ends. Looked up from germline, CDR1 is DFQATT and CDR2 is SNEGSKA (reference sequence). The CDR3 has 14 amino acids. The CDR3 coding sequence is TGCAGTGCCGCCGGGCAGGGCCTTAACTATGGCTACACCTTC. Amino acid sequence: CSAAGQGLNYGYTF.

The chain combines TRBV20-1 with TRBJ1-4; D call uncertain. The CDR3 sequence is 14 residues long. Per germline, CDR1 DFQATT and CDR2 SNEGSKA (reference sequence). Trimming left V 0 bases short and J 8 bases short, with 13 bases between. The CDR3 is CSARDAGRVEKLFF. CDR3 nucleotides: TGCAGTGCTAGAGATGCTGGACGGGTAGAAAAACTGTTTTTT.

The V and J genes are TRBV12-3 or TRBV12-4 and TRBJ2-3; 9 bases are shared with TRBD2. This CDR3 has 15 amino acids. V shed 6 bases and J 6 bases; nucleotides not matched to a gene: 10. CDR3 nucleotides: TGTGCCAGCAGCCCAAGCGGCGGGGGGGAGGATACGCAGTATTTT. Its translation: CASSPSGGGEDTQYF.

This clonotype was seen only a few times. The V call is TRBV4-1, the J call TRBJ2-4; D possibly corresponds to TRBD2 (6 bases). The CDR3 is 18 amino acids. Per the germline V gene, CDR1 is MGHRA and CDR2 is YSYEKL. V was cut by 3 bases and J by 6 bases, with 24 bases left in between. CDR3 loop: CASSHPRPGAPGGNIQYF. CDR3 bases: TGCGCCAGCAGCCATCCGCGTCCGGGAGCCCCTGGGGGAAACATTCAGTACTTC.

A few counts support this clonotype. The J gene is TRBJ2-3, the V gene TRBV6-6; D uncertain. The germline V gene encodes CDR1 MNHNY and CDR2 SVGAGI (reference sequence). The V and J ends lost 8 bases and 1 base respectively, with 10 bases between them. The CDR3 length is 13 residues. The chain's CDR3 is CASDAPGTDTQYF. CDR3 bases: TGTGCCAGCGACGCTCCCGGCACAGATACGCAGTATTTT.

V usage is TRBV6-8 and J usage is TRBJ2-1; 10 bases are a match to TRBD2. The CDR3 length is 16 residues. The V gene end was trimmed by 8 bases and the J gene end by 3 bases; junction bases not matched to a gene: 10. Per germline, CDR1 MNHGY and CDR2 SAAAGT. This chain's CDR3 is CASPSYTSGVYNEQFF. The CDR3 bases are TGTGCCAGCCCCAGCTATACTAGCGGGGTCTACAATGAGCAGTTCTTC.

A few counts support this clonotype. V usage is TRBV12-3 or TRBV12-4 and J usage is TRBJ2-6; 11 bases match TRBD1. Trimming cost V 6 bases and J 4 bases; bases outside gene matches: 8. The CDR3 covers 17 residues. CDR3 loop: CASSPGQGAIGANVLTF. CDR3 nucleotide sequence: TGTGCCAGCAGCCCAGGACAGGGGGCGATAGGGGCCAACGTCCTGACTTTC.

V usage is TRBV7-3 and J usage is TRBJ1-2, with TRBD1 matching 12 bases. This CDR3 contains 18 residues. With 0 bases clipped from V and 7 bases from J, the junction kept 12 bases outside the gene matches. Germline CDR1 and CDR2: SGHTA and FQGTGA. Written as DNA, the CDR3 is TGTGCCAGCAGCTTAACGGCAGGGGGACAGGGGGCGAAGTCTGGCTACACCTTC. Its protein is CASSLTAGGQGAKSGYTF.

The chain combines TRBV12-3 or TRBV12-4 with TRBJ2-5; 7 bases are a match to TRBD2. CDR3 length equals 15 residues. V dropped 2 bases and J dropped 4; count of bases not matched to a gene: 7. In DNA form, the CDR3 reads TGTGCCAGCAGTTTAATGGGCGGGGGAGGAGAGACCCAGTACTTC. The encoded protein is CASSLMGGGGETQYF.

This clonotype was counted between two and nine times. CDR3 bases: TGTGCCAGCAGCTTAAGTTTTGGCGGGGAGCTGTTTTTT. Translating it yields CASSLSFGGELFF. The rearrangement joins TRBV7-2 to TRBJ2-2; D not certain. Trimming took 2 bases from V and 7 from J, leaving 8 bases between them. This CDR3 has 13 amino acids. Germline loops: CDR1 SGHTA, CDR2 FQGNSA.

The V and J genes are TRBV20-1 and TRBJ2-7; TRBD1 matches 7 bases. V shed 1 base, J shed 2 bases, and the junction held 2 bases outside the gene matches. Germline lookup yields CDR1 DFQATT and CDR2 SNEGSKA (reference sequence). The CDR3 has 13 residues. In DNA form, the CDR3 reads TGCAGTGCTAGAGCCGGGACAGCCTACGAGCAGTACTTC. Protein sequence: CSARAGTAYEQYF.

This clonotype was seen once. This CDR3 reads CASSLGAGAVKETQYF. The CDR3 bases are TGCGCCAGCAGCTTGGGAGCGGGGGCCGTTAAAGAGACCCAGTACTTC. This chain uses TRBV5-1 with TRBJ2-5, with TRBD2 matching over 8 bases. This CDR3 contains 16 residues. J gave up 3 bases and V 0 bases, and 7 bases lay outside the gene matches. Germline values: CDR1 SGHRS, CDR2 YFSETQ.